This is a list of T cell receptor beta chains from one sample in a study of early T cells in non-severe SARS-CoV-2 infection. TCRdb analysed the 5' RACE reads with MiXCR anew, one entry per CDR3 protein. Of fewer than 75,000 distinct CDR3 sequences detected, less than 20% appear once; the ten largest clones hold more than 7.5%. This specimen consisted of whole blood, obtained at baseline. The receptors shown here come from an adult who was a healthcare worker with PCR-confirmed SARS-CoV-2 infection or an uninfected control (not recorded which). Each CDR3 is given with its conserved first and last residue. A D gene is named only where the DNA matches it firmly. Some rows mark clone size as missing; the rest say once, few, many or name a class of expanded clone.

d_call,j_call,clone_size,v_call,cdr3_aa,cdr3_nt
.,TRBJ1-2,.,TRBV18,CASSPRQTEGYTF,TGTGCCAGCTCACCACGACAGACAGAGGGCTACACCTTC
.,TRBJ2-3,.,TRBV9,CASSLISGVTDTQYF,TGTGCCAGCAGCTTAATTTCGGGGGTAACAGATACGCAGTATTTT
.,TRBJ2-3,many,TRBV9,CASSDPQEDTQYF,TGTGCCAGCAGCGACCCGCAGGAAGATACGCAGTATTTT
TRBD1,TRBJ2-1,few,TRBV29-1,CSVEGAGGLMYNEQFF,TGCAGCGTTGAAGGGGCAGGGGGCTTGATGTACAATGAGCAGTTCTTC
.,TRBJ2-7,.,TRBV6-5,CASSKNSYEQYF,TGTGCCAGCAGTAAAAACTCCTACGAGCAGTACTTC
.,TRBJ2-5,few,TRBV2,CASPPTPAETQYF,TGTGCCAGCCCCCCGACCCCAGCTGAGACCCAGTACTTC
.,TRBJ1-1,.,TRBV6-5,CASSYTRLLAEAFF,TGTGCCAGCAGTTACACCCGCCTGTTAGCTGAAGCTTTCTTT
TRBD1,TRBJ2-4,.,TRBV20-1,CSAKTGRLNIQYF,TGCAGCGCAAAGACAGGGCGGCTAAACATTCAGTACTTC
.,TRBJ2-1,few,TRBV4-1,CASSQERAFRGAPEQFF,TGCGCCAGCAGCCAAGAACGGGCCTTTAGGGGGGCGCCTGAGCAGTTCTTC
TRBD1,TRBJ2-7,once,TRBV10-3,CAISGTGEQYF,TGTGCCATCAGTGGGACAGGGGAACAGTACTTC
.,TRBJ2-7,.,TRBV10-2,CASSAQGYEQYF,TGCGCCAGCAGTGCGCAGGGTTACGAGCAGTACTTC
TRBD1,TRBJ2-1,few,TRBV20-1,CSASTQGVGIYNEQFF,TGCAGTGCTAGTACCCAGGGGGTAGGGATTTACAATGAGCAGTTCTTC
.,TRBJ2-2,many,TRBV6-2/TRBV6-3,CASSAGNTGELFF,TGTGCCAGCAGTGCAGGAAACACCGGGGAGCTGTTTTTT
TRBD1,TRBJ1-6,.,TRBV10-3,CAISRGQPNSPLHF,TGTGCCATCAGCAGGGGGCAGCCCAACTCACCCCTCCACTTT
TRBD1,TRBJ2-7,many,TRBV6-5,CASSPKTGTVYEQYF,TGTGCCAGCAGCCCTAAGACAGGGACAGTCTACGAGCAGTACTTC
.,TRBJ1-1,.,TRBV6-6,CASSYSGRQNTEAFF,TGTGCCAGCAGTTACTCGGGCAGACAGAACACTGAAGCTTTCTTT
TRBD2,TRBJ2-3,few,TRBV20-1,CSASSGLVGTDTQYF,TGCAGTGCTTCGTCGGGACTAGTTGGCACAGATACGCAGTATTTT
.,TRBJ2-2,.,TRBV18,CASSLTPLTEGYTGELFF,TGTGCCAGCTCACTCACCCCCCTGACAGAGGGATACACCGGGGAGCTGTTTTTT
.,TRBJ2-7,few,TRBV7-9,CASSFEGFGGQYF,TGTGCCAGCAGCTTCGAGGGGTTCGGCGGGCAGTACTTC
.,TRBJ1-6,.,TRBV19,CASRPPGSYNSPLHF,TGTGCCAGTAGACCTCCCGGCTCCTATAATTCACCCCTCCACTTT
.,TRBJ1-1,many,TRBV10-3,CATSRTGEGAAFF,TGTGCCACCTCTAGGACCGGTGAAGGCGCAGCTTTCTTT
TRBD2,TRBJ2-7,few,TRBV7-9,CASSASGSREQYF,TGTGCCAGCAGCGCTAGCGGGAGTCGGGAGCAGTACTTC
.,TRBJ2-5,many,TRBV6-6,CASSNQETQYF,TGTGCCAGCAGTAATCAAGAGACCCAGTACTTC
.,TRBJ1-1,few,TRBV7-9,CASSPRWSGRFTEAFF,TGTGCCAGCAGCCCTAGATGGTCGGGGCGATTTACTGAAGCTTTCTTT
TRBD2,TRBJ2-1,few,TRBV5-4,CASSPPRGTSGNEQFF,TGTGCCAGCAGCCCGCCTCGGGGGACTAGCGGGAATGAGCAGTTCTTC
.,TRBJ2-1,few,TRBV11-2,CASSLLSRTADNEQFF,TGTGCCAGCAGCTTGTTGTCCCGGACAGCAGACAATGAGCAGTTCTTC
.,TRBJ2-7,.,TRBV6-5,CASRRPTEQEQYF,TGTGCCAGCAGACGACCGACAGAACAGGAGCAGTACTTC
.,TRBJ2-5,few,TRBV15,CATSRARETQYF,TGTGCCACCAGCAGGGCCCGGGAGACCCAGTACTTC
TRBD1,TRBJ2-5,few,TRBV6-6,CASSYGQAVQETQYF,TGTGCCAGCAGTTACGGACAGGCTGTTCAAGAGACCCAGTACTTC
TRBD1,TRBJ1-3,few,TRBV20-1,CSASPPTGGFNTIYF,TGCAGTGCTAGTCCCCCGACAGGGGGCTTTAACACCATATATTTT